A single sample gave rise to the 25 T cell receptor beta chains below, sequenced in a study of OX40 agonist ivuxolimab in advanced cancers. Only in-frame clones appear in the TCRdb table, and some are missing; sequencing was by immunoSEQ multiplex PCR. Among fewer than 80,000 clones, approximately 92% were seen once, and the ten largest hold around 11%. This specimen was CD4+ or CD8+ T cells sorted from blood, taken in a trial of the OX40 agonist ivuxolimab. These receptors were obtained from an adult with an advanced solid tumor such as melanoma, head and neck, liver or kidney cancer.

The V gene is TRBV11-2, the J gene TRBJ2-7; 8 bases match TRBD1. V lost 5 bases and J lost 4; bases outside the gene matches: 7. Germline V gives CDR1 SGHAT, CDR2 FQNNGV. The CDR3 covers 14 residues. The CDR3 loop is CASSPGGSGYEQYF. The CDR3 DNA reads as TGTGCCAGCAGCCCAGGGGGCTCCGGGTACGAGCAGTACTTC.

This CDR3 reads CASSQNDRGKETQYF. The CDR3 DNA sequence: TGCGCCAGCAGCCAAAATGACAGGGGAAAGGAGACCCAGTACTTC. V gene TRBV4-1 combines with J gene TRBJ2-5, with 8 bases aligning to TRBD1. With 2 bases clipped from V and 5 bases from J, the junction kept 7 bases outside the gene matches. Germline CDR1 reads MGHRA; CDR2 reads YSYEKL. CDR3 length: 15 amino acids.

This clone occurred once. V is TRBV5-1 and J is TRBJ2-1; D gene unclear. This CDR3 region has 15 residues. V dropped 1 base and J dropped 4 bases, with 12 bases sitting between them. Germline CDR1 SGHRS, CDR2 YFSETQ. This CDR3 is CASSLKFEGYNEQFF. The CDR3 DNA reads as TGCGCCAGCAGCTTGAAGTTTGAAGGGTACAATGAGCAGTTCTTC.

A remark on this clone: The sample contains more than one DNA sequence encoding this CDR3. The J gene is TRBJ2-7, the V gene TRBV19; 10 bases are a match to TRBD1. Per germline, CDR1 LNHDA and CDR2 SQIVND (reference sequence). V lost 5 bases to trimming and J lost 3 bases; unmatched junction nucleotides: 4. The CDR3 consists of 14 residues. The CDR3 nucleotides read TGTGCCAGTAGTCCCGGGACAGGGGACTACGAGCAGTACTTC. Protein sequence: CASSPGTGDYEQYF. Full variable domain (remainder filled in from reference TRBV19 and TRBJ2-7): DGGITQSPKYLFRKEGQNVTLSCEQNLNHDAMYWYRQDPGQGLRLIYYSQIVNDFQKGDIAEGYSVSREKKESFPLTVTSAQKNPTAFYLCASSPGTGDYEQYFGPGTRLTVT.

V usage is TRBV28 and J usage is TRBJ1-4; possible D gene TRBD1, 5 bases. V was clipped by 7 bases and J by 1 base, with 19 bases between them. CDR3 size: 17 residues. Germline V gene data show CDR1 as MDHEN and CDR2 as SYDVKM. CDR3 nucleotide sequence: TGTGCCAGCACCCCCGAGGGCCCAGGGATAACTAATGAAAAACTGTTTTTT. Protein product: CASTPEGPGITNEKLFF.

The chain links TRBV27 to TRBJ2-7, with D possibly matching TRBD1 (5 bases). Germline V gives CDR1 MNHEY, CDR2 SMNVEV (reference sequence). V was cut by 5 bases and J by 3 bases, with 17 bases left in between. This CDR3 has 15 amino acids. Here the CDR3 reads CASSVGVSMRYEQYF. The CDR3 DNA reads TGTGCCAGCAGTGTAGGGGTTTCTATGCGCTACGAGCAGTACTTC.

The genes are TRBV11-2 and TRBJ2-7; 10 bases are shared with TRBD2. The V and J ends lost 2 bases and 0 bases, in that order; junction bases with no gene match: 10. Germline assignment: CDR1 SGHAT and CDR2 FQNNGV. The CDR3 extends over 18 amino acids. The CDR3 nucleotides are TGTGCCAGCAGCTTAAATCCTGGACTAGCGGTCCTCTCCTACGAGCAGTACTTC. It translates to CASSLNPGLAVLSYEQYF. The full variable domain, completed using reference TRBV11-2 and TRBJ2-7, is EAGVAQSPRYKIIEKRQSVAFWCNPISGHATLYWYQQILGQGPKLLIQFQNNGVVDDSQLPKDRFSAERLKGVDSTLKIQPAKLEDSAVYLCASSLNPGLAVLSYEQYFGPGTRLTVT.

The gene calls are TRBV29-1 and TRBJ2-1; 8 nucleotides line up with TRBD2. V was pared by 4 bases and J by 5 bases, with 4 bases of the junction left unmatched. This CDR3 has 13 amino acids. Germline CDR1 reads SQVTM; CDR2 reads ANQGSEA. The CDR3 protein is CSVVAGNNNEQFF. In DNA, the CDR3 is TGCAGCGTTGTAGCGGGGAATAACAATGAGCAGTTCTTC.

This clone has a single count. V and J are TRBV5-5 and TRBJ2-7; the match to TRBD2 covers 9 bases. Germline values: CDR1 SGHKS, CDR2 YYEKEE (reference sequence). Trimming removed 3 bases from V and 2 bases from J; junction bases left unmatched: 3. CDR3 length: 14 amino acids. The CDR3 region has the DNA TGTGCCAGCAGCTCTGGGACTAGCCCCTACGAGCAGTACTTC. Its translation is CASSSGTSPYEQYF.

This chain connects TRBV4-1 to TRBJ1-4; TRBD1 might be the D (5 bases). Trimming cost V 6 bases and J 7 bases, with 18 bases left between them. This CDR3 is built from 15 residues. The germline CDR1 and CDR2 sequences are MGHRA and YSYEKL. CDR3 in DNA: TGCGCCAGCAGTGTAGGGCAGGGAGAAATTGAAAAACTGTTTTTT. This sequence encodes CASSVGQGEIEKLFF.

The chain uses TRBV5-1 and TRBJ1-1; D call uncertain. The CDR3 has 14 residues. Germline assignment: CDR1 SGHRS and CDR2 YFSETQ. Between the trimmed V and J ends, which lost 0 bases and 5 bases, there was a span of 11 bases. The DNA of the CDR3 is TGCGCCAGCAGCTTGGTCAGCGGCGGGACTGAAGCTTTCTTT. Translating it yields CASSLVSGGTEAFF.

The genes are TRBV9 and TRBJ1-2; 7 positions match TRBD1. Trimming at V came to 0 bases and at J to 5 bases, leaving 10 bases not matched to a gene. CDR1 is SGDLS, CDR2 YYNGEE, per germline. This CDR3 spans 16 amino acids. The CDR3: CASSVARTGANYGYTF. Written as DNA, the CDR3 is TGTGCCAGCAGCGTAGCTCGGACAGGAGCAAATTATGGCTACACCTTC.

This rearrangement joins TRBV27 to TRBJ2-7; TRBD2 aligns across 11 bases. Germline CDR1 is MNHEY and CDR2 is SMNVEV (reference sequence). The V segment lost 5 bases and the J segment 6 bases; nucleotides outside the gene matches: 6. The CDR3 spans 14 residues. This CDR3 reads CASSQGTSGVEQYF. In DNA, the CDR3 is TGTGCCAGCAGTCAAGGGACTAGCGGAGTCGAGCAGTACTTC.

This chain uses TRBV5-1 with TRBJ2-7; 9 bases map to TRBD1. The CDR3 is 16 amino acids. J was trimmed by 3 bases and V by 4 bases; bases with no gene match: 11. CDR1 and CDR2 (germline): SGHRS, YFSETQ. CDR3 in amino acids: CASSVLQGAGYYEQYF. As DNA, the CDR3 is TGCGCCAGCAGCGTACTACAGGGGGCTGGTTACTACGAGCAGTACTTC.

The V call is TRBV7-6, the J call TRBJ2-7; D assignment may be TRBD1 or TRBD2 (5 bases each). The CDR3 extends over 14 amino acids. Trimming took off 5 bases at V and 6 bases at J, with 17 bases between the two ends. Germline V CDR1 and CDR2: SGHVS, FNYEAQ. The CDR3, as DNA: TGTGCCAGCAGCGCCGGGACGCTCAGGGTCGAGCAGTACTTC. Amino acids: CASSAGTLRVEQYF.

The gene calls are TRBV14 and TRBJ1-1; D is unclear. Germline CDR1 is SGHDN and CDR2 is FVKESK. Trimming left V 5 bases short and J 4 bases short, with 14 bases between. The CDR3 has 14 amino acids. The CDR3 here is CASSDRPGSTEAFF. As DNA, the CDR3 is TGTGCCAGCAGCGACCGTCCCGGGAGCACTGAAGCTTTCTTT.

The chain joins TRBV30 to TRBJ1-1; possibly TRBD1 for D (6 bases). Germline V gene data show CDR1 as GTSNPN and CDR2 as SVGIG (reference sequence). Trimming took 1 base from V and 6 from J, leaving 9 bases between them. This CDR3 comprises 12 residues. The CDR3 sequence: CAWSAPGAEAFF. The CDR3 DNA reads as TGTGCCTGGAGTGCACCAGGGGCTGAAGCTTTCTTT.

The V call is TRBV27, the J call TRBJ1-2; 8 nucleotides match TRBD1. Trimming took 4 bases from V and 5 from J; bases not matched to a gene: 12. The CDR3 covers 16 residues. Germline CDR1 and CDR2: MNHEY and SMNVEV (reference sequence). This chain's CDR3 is CASSSSAGGASYGYTF. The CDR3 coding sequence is TGTGCCAGCAGTTCGTCAGCAGGGGGCGCATCATATGGCTACACCTTC.

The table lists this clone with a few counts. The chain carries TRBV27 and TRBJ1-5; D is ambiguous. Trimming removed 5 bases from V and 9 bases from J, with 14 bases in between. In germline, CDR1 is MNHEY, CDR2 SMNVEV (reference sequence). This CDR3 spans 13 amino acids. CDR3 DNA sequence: TGTGCCAGCAGTGAGAACTTGGGAGGGCCCCAGCATTTT. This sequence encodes CASSENLGGPQHF.

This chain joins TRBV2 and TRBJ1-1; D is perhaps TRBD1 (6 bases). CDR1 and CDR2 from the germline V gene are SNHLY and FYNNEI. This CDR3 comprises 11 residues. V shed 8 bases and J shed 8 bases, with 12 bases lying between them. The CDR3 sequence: CASGNRVEAFF. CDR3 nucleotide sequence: TGTGCCAGCGGTAACAGGGTAGAAGCTTTCTTT.

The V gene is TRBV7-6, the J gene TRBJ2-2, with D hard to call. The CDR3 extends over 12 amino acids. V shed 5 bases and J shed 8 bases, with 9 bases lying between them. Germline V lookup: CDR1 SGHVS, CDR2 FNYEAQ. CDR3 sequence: CASSPYGGELFF. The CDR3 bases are TGTGCCAGCAGCCCATACGGAGGGGAGCTGTTTTTT.

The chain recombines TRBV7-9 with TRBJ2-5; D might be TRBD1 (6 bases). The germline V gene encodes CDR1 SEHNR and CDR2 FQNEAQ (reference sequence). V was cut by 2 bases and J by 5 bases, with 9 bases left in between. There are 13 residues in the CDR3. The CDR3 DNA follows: TGTGCCAGCAGCTTATCAGGGGACGAGACCCAGTACTTC. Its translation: CASSLSGDETQYF.

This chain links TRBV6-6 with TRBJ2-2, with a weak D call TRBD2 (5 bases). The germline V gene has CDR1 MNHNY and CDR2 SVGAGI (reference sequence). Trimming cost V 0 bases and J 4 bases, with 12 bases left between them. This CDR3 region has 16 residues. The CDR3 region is CASSYSKVGGTGELFF. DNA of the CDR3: TGTGCCAGCAGTTACTCGAAGGTTGGAGGCACCGGGGAGCTGTTTTTT.

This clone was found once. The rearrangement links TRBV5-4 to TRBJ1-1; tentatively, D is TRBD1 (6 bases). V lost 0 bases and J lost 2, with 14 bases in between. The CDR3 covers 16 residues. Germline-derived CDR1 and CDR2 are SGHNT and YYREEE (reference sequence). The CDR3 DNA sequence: TGTGCCAGCAGCTTGGATGAGGGGGGAAGTAACACTGAAGCTTTCTTT. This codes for CASSLDEGGSNTEAFF.

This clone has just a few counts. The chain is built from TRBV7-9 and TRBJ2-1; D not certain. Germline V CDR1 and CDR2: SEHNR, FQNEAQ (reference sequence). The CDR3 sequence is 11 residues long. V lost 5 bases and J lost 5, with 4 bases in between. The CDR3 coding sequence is TGTGCCAGCAGCATTAACAATGAGCAGTTCTTC. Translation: CASSINNEQFF.